This T cell receptor (beta chain) was sequenced for a study of a mutant IDH1 vaccine in newly diagnosed glioma. The time point denotes: week 23, last vaccination. Every single dose of the vaccine, 300 ug of mutant IDH1 20-mer peptide, came with topical imiquimod. Looked up from germline, CDR1 is LGHNA and CDR2 is YNFKEQ. The CDR3 is 15 amino acids. V gave up 7 bases and J gave up 1 base, with 16 bases separating them. Libraries were prepared by immunoSEQ multiplex PCR; TCRdb keeps only in-frame clonotypes and omits some of them. The sample includes roughly 28,000 clones, 75% to 90% of them seen just once. Note on this clone: Its antigen is as yet unknown.

The sequences come from PBMCs, collected from a glioma patient whose treatment included an IDH1 peptide vaccine. The sequence derives from a woman aged 18-29 years with glioma. The chain carries TRBV4-2 and TRBJ1-1; D uncertain. The DNA for the CDR3 is TGTGCCAGCACCCCTCGTCGGGGTGGGAACACTGAAGCTTTCTTT. Protein: CASTPRRGGNTEAFF.